What follows are 13 T cell receptor beta chains derived from one specimen sequenced in a study of blood T cell repertoires in COVID-19. The assay was immunoSEQ multiplex PCR, and TCRdb's table has in-frame clones only and misses some. The profile covers approximately 76,000 clones, with around nine tenths appearing a single time and under 15% taken by the ten largest. The sample taken for sequencing was peripheral blood. These receptors were taken from a woman aged 55-70 years with acute or convalescent COVID-19.

The V call is TRBV2, the J call TRBJ2-6, with 8 bases that match TRBD1. Germline assignment: CDR1 SNHLY and CDR2 FYNNEI. The CDR3 has 19 amino acids. V trimming: 4 bases; J trimming: 4 bases; junction bases outside the gene matches: 15. CDR3 sequence (DNA): TGTGCCAGCAGTGGGGGGTTTGGAGGACAGGGCCGAGGGGCCAACGTCCTGACTTTC. Translated, it gives CASSGGFGGQGRGANVLTF.

The V call is TRBV19, the J call TRBJ1-1, with D tentatively TRBD1 (5 bases). Germline loops: CDR1 LNHDA, CDR2 SQIVND (reference sequence). The CDR3 loop spans 13 amino acids. V was trimmed by 6 bases and J by 4 bases, leaving 12 bases between them. In DNA form, the CDR3 reads TGTGCCAGTAGGTGCCAGGGCTGCACTGAAGCTTTCTTT. This encodes CASRCQGCTEAFF.

This clone showed up just once. This chain joins TRBV5-4 and TRBJ2-2, with D possibly being TRBD1 (6 bases). Trimming removed 2 bases at V and 5 bases at J, with 10 bases between. CDR1 and CDR2 from the germline V gene are SGHNT and YYREEE (reference sequence). This CDR3 region has 14 residues. For the CDR3, the DNA is TGTGCCAGCAGCTTACAGGGAAAAACCGGGGAGCTGTTTTTT. Translated, it gives CASSLQGKTGELFF. The whole variable domain, filled in from reference TRBV5-4 and TRBJ2-2, reads ETGVTQSPTHLIKTRGQQVTLRCSSQSGHNTVSWYQQALGQGPQFIFQYYREEENGRGNFPPRFSGLQFPNYSSELNVNALELDDSALYLCASSLQGKTGELFFGEGSRLTVL.

The chain uses TRBV5-1 and TRBJ2-3; 7 nucleotides agree with TRBD1. The V gene end was trimmed by 2 bases and the J gene end by 1 base; junction bases not matched to a gene: 7. The CDR3 is 16 amino acids. CDR1 SGHRS and CDR2 YFSETQ come from the germline V gene. The CDR3 DNA sequence: TGCGCCAGCAGCTTAGAGGGGGCGCCGGGCACAGATACGCAGTATTTT. Translation gives CASSLEGAPGTDTQYF.

The CDR3: CASSLDGRRADTQYF. The CDR3 coding sequence is TGTGCCAGCAGCTTGGACGGTCGTAGAGCAGATACGCAGTATTTT. This sequence joins TRBV5-8 and TRBJ2-3, with D uncertain. The V gene's germline CDR1 is SGHTS and CDR2 YDEGEE. Trimming stripped 0 bases from V and 4 bases from J, with 12 bases between. The CDR3 totals 15 residues. The whole variable domain, filled in from reference TRBV5-8 and TRBJ2-3, reads EAGVTQSPTHLIKTRGQQATLRCSPISGHTSVYWYQQALGLGLQFLLWYDEGEERNRGNFPPRFSGRQFPNYSSELNVNALELEDSALYLCASSLDGRRADTQYFGPGTRLTVL.

The V call is TRBV3-1 (or the pseudogene TRBV3-2), the J call TRBJ2-7, with TRBD2 matching over 8 bases. Per germline, CDR1 LGHDT and CDR2 YNNKEL (reference sequence). CDR3 size: 15 residues. The V segment lost 0 bases and the J segment 6 bases; nucleotides outside the gene matches: 7. In DNA, the CDR3 is TGTGCCAGCAGCCAAGATCCGGGGACTAGAGGCGAGCAGTACTTC. Its translation is CASSQDPGTRGEQYF.

The chain joins TRBV18 to TRBJ1-5; a weak D match, TRBD1 (5 bases). This CDR3 comprises 13 residues. Per germline, CDR1 KGHSH and CDR2 LQKENI. V was cut by 2 bases and J by 7 bases, with 9 bases left in between. CDR3 sequence (DNA): TGTGCCAGCTCACCATGGGGGGACCAGCCCCAGCATTTT. Translated: CASSPWGDQPQHF.

The chain links TRBV7-9 to TRBJ1-1; D is ambiguous. The CDR3 has 12 residues. V lost 1 base and J lost 11, with 11 bases in between. Germline assignment: CDR1 SEHNR and CDR2 FQNEAQ (reference sequence). The CDR3 sequence is CASSLEEGKAFF. CDR3 DNA: TGTGCCAGCAGCTTAGAGGAGGGTAAGGCTTTCTTT.

This clone was found once. The V gene is TRBV7-6, the J gene TRBJ1-1, with 7 bases aligning to TRBD1. V lost 2 bases, J lost 4 bases, and 1 base stayed unmatched. The CDR3 contains 13 residues. The germline gives CDR1 SGHVS, CDR2 FNYEAQ. The DNA of the CDR3 is TGTGCCAGCAGCTTATCAGGGGGCACTGAAGCTTTCTTT. This encodes CASSLSGGTEAFF.

This sequence joins TRBV7-8 and TRBJ2-5, with D possibly being TRBD2 (7 bases). V dropped 3 bases and J dropped 2 bases, with 10 bases sitting between them. The CDR3 totals 14 residues. Per germline, CDR1 SGHVS and CDR2 FQNEAQ. The CDR3 is CASSFGRGQETQYF. The CDR3 bases are TGTGCCAGCAGCTTTGGGAGGGGGCAAGAGACCCAGTACTTC.

The V gene is TRBV7-2, the J gene TRBJ2-1, with 10 bases fitting TRBD1. The CDR3 consists of 15 residues. After removal of 6 bases from V and 8 bases from J, the junction contained 10 bases not matched to a gene. CDR1 is SGHTA, CDR2 FQGNSA, per germline. The DNA of the CDR3 is TGTGCCAGCAGATCCTCACCGGGACAGGGGTATGAGCAGTTCTTC. Amino acids: CASRSSPGQGYEQFF. Looking up the rest from reference TRBV7-2 and TRBJ2-1 gives the full variable domain: GAGVSQSPSNKVTEKGKDVELRCDPISGHTALYWYRQSLGQGLEFLIYFQGNSAPDKSGLPSDRFSAERTGGSVSTLTIQRTQQEDSAVYLCASRSSPGQGYEQFFGPGTRLTVL.

This chain uses TRBV18 with TRBJ2-7; 11 bases match TRBD2. The CDR3 covers 16 residues. Germline V gene data show CDR1 as KGHSH and CDR2 as LQKENI. After removal of 0 bases from V and 3 bases from J, the junction contained 4 bases not matched to a gene. CDR3 coding DNA: TGTGCCAGCTCACCACCGGGGACTAGCGGCGGCTACGAGCAGTACTTC. This encodes CASSPPGTSGGYEQYF.

The rearrangement links TRBV12-3 or TRBV12-4 to TRBJ1-1; no clear D gene. There are 11 residues in the CDR3. V gave up 6 bases and J gave up 9 bases, with 11 bases separating them. CDR3 sequence (DNA): TGTGCCAGCAGCCTGACAAGCAAAGCTTTCTTT. It translates to CASSLTSKAFF.